Detailed here is one T cell receptor (beta chain). This clone was picked up one time. Its antigen has not been determined. It has no much larger one-base neighbor in the sample; base qualities were not kept. The time point label corresponds to: baseline before first vaccination. The vaccinee samples were drawn from two UK trials, COV001 and COV002, one of which was a single-blind randomized controlled phase 2/3 trial testing AZD1222 (ChAdOx1 nCoV-19) in healthy adults. For TCRbeta chain sequencing, PBMC samples from trial participants were taken at day 0 and at day 28 after the second dose. This record comes from a study of T cell responses to AZD1222 COVID-19 vaccine (dated by TCRdb to the early 2020s). As for the study more broadly: Because spike-specific TCR depth and breadth did not differ between the two schedules, AZD1222 recipients who got a second dose at roughly 4 weeks were pooled with those who got a second dose at roughly 12 weeks. A total of 230 or so trial participants underwent TCR sequencing, of whom roughly 210 received two doses of AZD1222 and some 25 received two doses of the MenACWY control vaccine. Trial participants were enrolled by age into subgroups of 18-55, 56-69 and 70-plus years, and approximately 150, 30 and 60 TCR-sequenced participants, respectively, were included in these subgroups.

The CDR3 regions of human TCRbeta chains were analyzed by immunosequencing. As for the original processing: Repertoire TCRs were matched against a reference library of SARS-CoV-2-specific TCRs generated with the MIRA antigen-specificity platform. Breadth was defined as the fraction of unique TCRs that were SARS-CoV-2-associated, and depth was defined as the fraction of total T cells that were SARS-CoV-2-associated. Using the MIRA data, each spike-specific TCR was assigned both to the spike region to which the TCR was reactive and to a CD4 or CD8 class. Log10-transformed breadth and depth values were compared by one-way ANOVA with Sidak's multiple comparisons tests. In its TCRdb copy, this immuneACCESS table keeps in-frame sequences only and misses some clones. Where compared with another copy, unresolved V genes explain less than half of these, and the others have no known cause. D and trimming were read from the DNA, whereas the V and J calls and clone size are those reported in that table. The sample table holds 150,000 to 200,000 clones, of which 91% were seen once. The ten largest account for 1.5% to 2% of the sample.

Clipping removes 4 bases from V and 0 bases from J, with 5 as the unmatched junction base count. Counted from cysteine to phenylalanine, this CDR3 has 15 amino acids. Left in the record is the CDR3 DNA by itself, 45 bases read in frame from the first base. CDR1 and CDR2 are drawn from the germline V gene (reference sequence): GTSNPN, SVGIG. Beyond this particular receptor, the publication reports: The whole spike protein was spanned by vaccine-associated CD4 TCRs, and dominant responses were seen in regions 160-218 and 743-854. Most participants were white British and females outnumbered males, and the authors suggested that clonal diversity may have been underestimated. Because no day 14 peak-response samples were available, repertoires were characterized only after the peak T cell response. Spike-specific TCR breadth and depth rose significantly after two AZD1222 doses compared with day 0 and with MenACWY recipients. Conclusions about previously exposed vaccinees are limited, since just five or six AZD1222 recipients were seropositive for SARS-CoV-2 at baseline. Epitopes outside the regions mutated in the B.1.351 and B.1.1.7 variants were reportedly recognized by nearly half of the unique spike-specific TCRs. The 56-69-year group was small, and its depth increase did not reach significance, likely because of low power.

The TCR was taken from an adult in good health. The rearrangement combines TRBV30 with TRBJ2-1; a stretch of 8 junction bases matches TRBD2. The sequenced sample was peripheral blood, obtained on day 0 of AZD1222 vaccination. CDR3 sequence: CAWTTGTSSYNEQFF. In nucleotides, the sequence is TGTGCCTGGACCACCGGGACTAGCTCCTACAATGAGCAGTTCTTC. The full variable domain, with segments outside the CDR3 supplied by the reference TRBV30 and TRBJ2-1 proteins, appears as SQTIHQWPATLVQPVGSPLSLECTVEGTSNPNLYWYRQAAGRGLQLLFYSVGIGQISSEVPQNLSASRPQDRQFILSSKKLLLSDSGFYLCAWTTGTSSYNEQFFGPGTRLTVL.